These 21 T cell receptor beta chains were all obtained from the same sample, sequenced in a study of CD8+ T cells in alopecia areata. Extracted from the samples, RNA was reverse transcribed into cDNA to serve as the sequencing template. TCRdb keeps only in-frame clones here, not all; method: immunoSEQ multiplex PCR. The sample has roughly 100,000 clones, around 50% seen once. Input material: CD4+ T cells sorted from blood. The source of these receptors is a human donor in good health.

The rearrangement uses TRBV4-2 and TRBJ2-7; tentatively, D is TRBD2 (6 bases). This CDR3 region has 15 residues. Trimming removed 4 bases from V and 1 base from J, with 14 bases in between. Germline CDR1 is LGHNA and CDR2 is YNFKEQ. DNA for the CDR3: TGTGCCAGCAGCCCTAGAGGAGGGGTGTCCTACGAGCAGTACTTC. Residues: CASSPRGGVSYEQYF.

The chain has TRBV2 and TRBJ1-2; D may be TRBD1 (5 bases). The CDR3 sequence is 14 residues long. V was cut by 6 bases and J by 1 base, with 12 bases left in between. CDR1 and CDR2 (germline): SNHLY, FYNNEI. This CDR3 reads CASRGRAINYGYTF. CDR3 DNA sequence: TGTGCCAGCAGAGGCAGGGCAATTAACTATGGCTACACCTTC.

The rearrangement links TRBV30 to TRBJ1-5; TRBD1 agrees at 8 bases. This CDR3 has 15 amino acids. The germline CDR1 and CDR2 sequences are GTSNPN and SVGIG (reference sequence). V was pared by 5 bases and J by 4 bases, with 10 bases of the junction left unmatched. The CDR3 DNA reads as TGTGCCTGGGCTCGCCACGGACAGGGAAATCAGCCCCAGCATTTT. It specifies CAWARHGQGNQPQHF.

DNA for the CDR3: TGTGCCAGCAGCTTAGGGAGGGGGAGAAACACTGAAGCTTTCTTT. Encoded protein: CASSLGRGRNTEAFF. The J gene is TRBJ1-1, the V gene TRBV7-9; D might be TRBD1 (6 bases). Trimming took off 1 base at V and 2 bases at J, with 11 bases between the two ends. Germline CDR1 reads SEHNR; CDR2 reads FQNEAQ (reference sequence). This CDR3 has 15 amino acids.

The V and J genes are TRBV7-2 and TRBJ2-7, with TRBD1 matching 8 bases. Germline CDR1 and CDR2: SGHTA and FQGNSA. Trimming cost V 0 bases and J 0 bases; bases outside gene matches: 10. This CDR3 contains 18 residues. This CDR3 is CASSLATAGGPDSYEQYF. CDR3 DNA sequence: TGTGCCAGCAGCTTAGCGACGGCAGGGGGCCCCGACTCCTACGAGCAGTACTTC.

This chain connects TRBV5-1 to TRBJ1-1, with D possibly matching TRBD1 (6 bases). This CDR3 is built from 16 residues. V was trimmed by 4 bases and J by 5 bases, leaving 21 bases between them. Germline V gene lookup returns CDR1 SGHRS and CDR2 YFSETQ. The CDR3 DNA reads TGCGCCAGCAGCGGGGGACACAGGATTCGAGGGACTGAAGCTTTCTTT. This codes for CASSGGHRIRGTEAFF.

The chain couples TRBV7-2 to TRBJ2-3; D is uncertain. CDR1 is SGHTA, CDR2 FQGNSA, per germline. The CDR3 runs to 13 residues. The ends were cut back, 5 bases at V and 6 bases at J, with 12 bases in the middle. The CDR3 DNA reads as TGTGCCAGCAGCCCCGTTCTTGCCGATACGCAGTATTTT. This sequence encodes CASSPVLADTQYF.

The chain carries TRBV4-1 and TRBJ1-2; no clear D gene. There are 14 residues in the CDR3. V lost 2 bases and J lost 8, with 15 bases in between. Germline values: CDR1 MGHRA, CDR2 YSYEKL. In DNA form, the CDR3 reads TGCGCCAGCAGCCAATTAACGGTAGGAGGAGGCTACACCTTC. Its protein product is CASSQLTVGGGYTF.

This clone occurred a few times. This chain connects TRBV7-9 to TRBJ2-5; no reliable D call. Deletions cut 5 bases from V and 2 bases from J, with 15 bases between. Germline V CDR1 and CDR2: SEHNR, FQNEAQ (reference sequence). The CDR3 covers 15 residues. This CDR3 is CASSPNLAGQETQYF. CDR3 nucleotide sequence: TGTGCCAGCAGCCCGAATCTGGCAGGACAAGAGACCCAGTACTTC.

This clone was counted a few times. The chain has TRBV18 and TRBJ1-2; maybe TRBD1 (5 bases). Germline values: CDR1 KGHSH, CDR2 LQKENI. CDR3 size: 14 residues. The ends were cut back, 6 bases at V and 4 bases at J, with 15 bases in the middle. The CDR3 sequence is CASSRSDGTYGYTF. Written as DNA, the CDR3 is TGTGCCAGCTCGCGCTCCGACGGGACCTATGGCTACACCTTC.

The rearrangement links TRBV9 to TRBJ2-5, with TRBD2 as a possible D gene (5 bases). V was clipped by 0 bases and J by 4 bases, with 16 bases between them. CDR1 is SGDLS, CDR2 YYNGEE, per germline. The CDR3 runs 16 residues. CDR3 loop: CASSVGLGTAGETQYF. As DNA, the CDR3 is TGTGCCAGCAGCGTAGGTCTGGGTACCGCGGGAGAGACCCAGTACTTC.

The V and J genes are TRBV19 and TRBJ1-2; D may be TRBD1 (5 bases). The germline V gene has CDR1 LNHDA and CDR2 SQIVND (reference sequence). The CDR3 sequence is 13 residues long. V was shortened by 3 bases and J by 6 bases, with 11 bases between the two germline ends. CDR3 sequence reads: CASSMFQGDGYTF. CDR3 DNA: TGTGCCAGTAGTATGTTCCAGGGCGATGGCTACACCTTC.

This clone was observed a handful of times. The rearrangement uses TRBV29-1 and TRBJ2-3; 7 bases align to TRBD1. The V gene's germline CDR1 is SQVTM and CDR2 ANQGSEA. The ends lost 2 bases at V and 8 bases at J; junction bases unmatched: 4. The CDR3 totals 12 residues. The DNA for the CDR3 is TGCAGCGTTGAACAGGGGGTTGGTACGCAGTATTTT. Encoded protein: CSVEQGVGTQYF.

In regard to this clone: The sample contains more than one DNA sequence encoding this CDR3. The chain is built from TRBV5-1 and TRBJ2-7; D gene uncertain. The CDR3 runs to 14 residues. Germline V gene sequence: CDR1 SGHRS, CDR2 YFSETQ. The V and J ends lost 0 bases and 2 bases respectively, with 9 bases between them. The CDR3 DNA reads TGCGCCAGCAGCTTGGTAGTCAGTCCCTACGAGCAGTACTTC. Protein product: CASSLVVSPYEQYF.

This chain joins TRBV10-3 and TRBJ1-2; D not resolved. Trimming stripped 0 bases from V and 12 bases from J, with 11 bases between. This CDR3 is 12 amino acids long. CDR1 is ENHRY and CDR2 is SYGVKD in the germline V gene. CDR3 residues: CAISESPGFNTF. The CDR3 DNA reads as TGTGCCATCAGTGAGTCCCCGGGGTTCAACACCTTC.

The V and J genes are TRBV18 and TRBJ2-5; D remains unclear. CDR3 length: 13 amino acids. CDR1 KGHSH and CDR2 LQKENI come from the germline V gene. Trimming took 0 bases from V and 4 from J, leaving 6 bases between them. This CDR3 reads CASSPPVGETQYF. CDR3 coding DNA: TGTGCCAGCTCACCACCAGTGGGAGAGACCCAGTACTTC.

The chain joins TRBV7-9 to TRBJ2-7; possible D gene TRBD2, 5 bases. Trimming took off 4 bases at V and 8 bases at J, with 18 bases between the two ends. Germline CDR1 reads SEHNR; CDR2 reads FQNEAQ (reference sequence). The CDR3 is 14 residues long. DNA for the CDR3: TGTGCCAGCAGCTGGGAGAGGGCGCCCAGCCAGCAGTACTTC. Translated: CASSWERAPSQQYF.

This clone appeared a few times. This chain uses TRBV18 with TRBJ1-4; D perhaps matches TRBD1 (6 bases). The CDR3 consists of 18 residues. Germline CDR1 is KGHSH and CDR2 is LQKENI. V gave up 1 base and J gave up 0 bases, with 15 bases separating them. The CDR3 DNA reads as TGTGCCAGCTCACCACAATGGGCTCGGACAGCAACTAATGAAAAACTGTTTTTT. This gives the protein CASSPQWARTATNEKLFF.

V is TRBV19 and J is TRBJ1-2, with 8 bases fitting TRBD1. Trimming at V came to 6 bases and at J to 4 bases, leaving 4 bases not matched to a gene. Germline CDR1 and CDR2: LNHDA and SQIVND (reference sequence). This CDR3 has 13 amino acids. The CDR3 DNA is TGTGCCAGTAGCAGACAGGGGACCTATGGCTACACCTTC. It yields the protein CASSRQGTYGYTF.

This clone was counted ten times or more. V usage is TRBV28 and J usage is TRBJ1-3, with TRBD1 matching over 10 bases. V was clipped by 5 bases and J by 0 bases; unmatched bases: 4. CDR1 and CDR2 from the germline V gene are MDHEN and SYDVKM. The CDR3 covers 16 residues. CDR3 residues: CASSTRQGASGNTIYF. The CDR3 DNA reads as TGTGCCAGCAGTACCAGACAGGGGGCCTCTGGAAACACCATATATTTT.

This chain connects TRBV4-3 to TRBJ2-3, with D maybe TRBD2 (6 bases). Trimming took 0 bases from V and 4 from J, leaving 14 bases between them. CDR1 LGHNA and CDR2 YSLEER come from the germline V gene. The CDR3 consists of 16 residues. CDR3 residues: CASSQERLGGPDTQYF. Written as DNA, the CDR3 is TGCGCCAGCAGCCAAGAAAGACTAGGAGGTCCAGATACGCAGTATTTT.